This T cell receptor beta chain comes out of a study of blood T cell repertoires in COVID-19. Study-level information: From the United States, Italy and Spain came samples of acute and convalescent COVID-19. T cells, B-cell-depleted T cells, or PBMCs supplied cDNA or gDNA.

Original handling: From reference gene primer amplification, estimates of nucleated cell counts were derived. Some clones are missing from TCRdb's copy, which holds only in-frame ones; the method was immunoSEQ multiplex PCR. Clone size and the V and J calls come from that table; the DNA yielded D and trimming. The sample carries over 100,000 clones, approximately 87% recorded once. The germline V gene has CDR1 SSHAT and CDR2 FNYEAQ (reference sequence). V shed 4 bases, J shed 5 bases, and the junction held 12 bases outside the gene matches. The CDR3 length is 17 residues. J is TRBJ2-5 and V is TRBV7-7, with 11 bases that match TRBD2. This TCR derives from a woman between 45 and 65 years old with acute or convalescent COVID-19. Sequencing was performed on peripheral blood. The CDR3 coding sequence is TGTGCCAGCAGCTCCACAATTAGCGGGGGGGCTTGGGAGACCCAGTACTTC. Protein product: CASSSTISGGAWETQYF.